This T cell receptor (beta chain) was identified during a study of OX40 agonist ivuxolimab in advanced cancers. For the study at large: Dose-escalation patients had hepatocellular carcinoma, melanoma, renal cell or head and neck cancer. Aged roughly 23 to 79 with a mean of 60 years, they were around 85% male. General study results and limits: Among some nonresponders, normalized T-cell clonal expansion was also low.

If patients had autoimmune disease history or systemic immunosuppression, they were excluded. Profiled with immunoSEQ multiplex PCR; TCRdb holds only in-frame clones, not every one. The sample has tens of thousands of clones, about 84% seen once. This CDR3 comprises 13 residues. Germline V gene lookup returns CDR1 SGHNT and CDR2 YYREEE (reference sequence). With 5 bases removed from V and 3 bases from J, the gap between germline ends came to 12 bases. To note about this clone: Its antigen is currently unknown.

The chain combines TRBV5-4 with TRBJ2-7; D remains ambiguous. This sequence originates from an adult with an advanced solid tumor such as melanoma, head and neck, liver or kidney cancer. Sample: CD4+ or CD8+ T cells sorted from blood, taken in a trial of the OX40 agonist ivuxolimab. The CDR3 sequence is CASRDGASYEQYV. Written as DNA, the CDR3 is TGTGCCAGCAGAGACGGAGCGAGCTACGAGCAGTACGTC.